These 24 T cell receptor beta chains came from one sample sequenced in a study of blood T cell repertoires in COVID-19. Assay used: immunoSEQ multiplex PCR; TCRdb lists only in-frame clones, some missing. The repertoire holds approximately 180,000 clones, with 70% to 90% as singletons. Sequenced: peripheral blood. These receptors all come from a man aged 55 to 70 with active or convalescent COVID-19.

This clone has a handful of counts. The V gene is TRBV7-9, the J gene TRBJ1-6; the D gene is possibly TRBD1 (6 bases). Trimming stripped 7 bases from V and 7 bases from J, with 11 bases between. Looked up from germline, CDR1 is SEHNR and CDR2 is FQNEAQ (reference sequence). This CDR3 comprises 13 residues. DNA of the CDR3: TGTGCCAGCAAAAATCAGGGGAATTCACCCCTCCACTTT. This sequence encodes CASKNQGNSPLHF.

The chain employs TRBV5-1 and TRBJ1-1; D call uncertain. This CDR3 spans 12 amino acids. CDR1 and CDR2 (germline): SGHRS, YFSETQ. The germline V and J ends were trimmed by 4 bases and 9 bases, with 13 bases remaining between them. This CDR3 reads CASSPPGGKAFF. As DNA, the CDR3 is TGCGCCAGCAGCCCACCAGGAGGGAAAGCTTTCTTT.

The V call is TRBV7-3, the J call TRBJ2-3, with 10 bases aligning to TRBD2. V shed 2 bases, J shed 2 bases, and the junction held 7 bases outside the gene matches. CDR1 and CDR2 from the germline V gene are SGHTA and FQGTGA. This CDR3 has 17 residues. The CDR3 sequence is CASSLFASGGVTDTQYF. CDR3 in DNA: TGTGCCAGCAGCTTATTTGCTAGCGGGGGTGTCACAGATACGCAGTATTTT. The complete variable domain, with remaining parts taken from reference TRBV7-3 and TRBJ2-3, reads GAGVSQTPSNKVTEKGKYVELRCDPISGHTALYWYRQSLGQGPEFLIYFQGTGAADDSGLPNDRFFAVRPEGSVSTLKIQRTERGDSAVYLCASSLFASGGVTDTQYFGPGTRLTVL.

The chain joins TRBV21-1 to TRBJ2-2; the table gives TRBD1 as D, unverified against the DNA. TRBV21-1 is assigned pseudogene status. The CDR3 length is 13 residues. The CDR3, as DNA: TGTGCCAGCAGTGAACAGGGGGCCGGGGAGCTGTTTTTT. Protein product: CASSEQGAGELFF.

V and J are TRBV7-9 and TRBJ1-2, with TRBD1 matching over 7 bases. Germline CDR1 SEHNR, CDR2 FQNEAQ (reference sequence). The trim removed 1 base at V and 6 bases at J, leaving 5 bases unmatched. The CDR3 runs to 14 residues. CDR3: CASSLGGRGDGYTF. CDR3 DNA: TGTGCCAGCAGCTTAGGTGGCAGGGGGGATGGCTACACCTTC. Filled out from reference TRBV7-9 and TRBJ1-2, the complete variable domain reads DTGVSQNPRHKITKRGQNVTFRCDPISEHNRLYWYRQTLGQGPEFLTYFQNEAQLEKSRLLSDRFSAERPKGSFSTLEIQRTEQGDSAMYLCASSLGGRGDGYTFGSGTRLTVV.

This clone was picked up one time. V and J are TRBV5-5 and TRBJ1-1; the D gene is possibly TRBD1 (6 bases). Trimming stripped 5 bases from V and 7 bases from J, with 15 bases between. Germline V gene data show CDR1 as SGHKS and CDR2 as YYEKEE (reference sequence). The length of the CDR3 is 13 residues. The CDR3 loop reads CASSFRGAGEAFF. The CDR3 DNA is TGTGCCAGCAGTTTTCGGGGGGCTGGTGAAGCTTTCTTT. The full variable domain, its missing parts supplied by reference TRBV5-5 and TRBJ1-1, is DAGVTQSPTHLIKTRGQQVTLRCSPISGHKSVSWYQQVLGQGPQFIFQYYEKEERGRGNFPDRFSARQFPNYSSELNVNALLLGDSALYLCASSFRGAGEAFFGQGTRLTVV.

The chain couples TRBV6-2 or TRBV6-3 to TRBJ2-1; the D gene is possibly TRBD2 (6 bases). The CDR3 extends over 17 amino acids. V shed 2 bases and J shed 4 bases, with 18 bases lying between them. The germline V gene has CDR1 MNHEY and CDR2 SVGEGT. As DNA, the CDR3 is TGTGCCAGCAGTTACGAGGCTGGTAGCGGAGCTTACAATGAGCAGTTCTTC. The encoded protein is CASSYEAGSGAYNEQFF.

The rearrangement joins TRBV18 to TRBJ2-7; 7 positions match TRBD1. Germline CDR1 reads KGHSH; CDR2 reads LQKENI. The CDR3 loop spans 15 amino acids. The V and J ends lost 5 bases and 0 bases, in that order; junction bases with no gene match: 7. The CDR3 DNA follows: TGTGCCAGCTCAGCAGGGACAGCGTCCTCCTACGAGCAGTACTTC. Residues: CASSAGTASSYEQYF.

The chain combines TRBV10-1 with TRBJ2-1, with 10 nucleotides matching TRBD2. Germline values: CDR1 WNHNN, CDR2 SYGVQD (reference sequence). CDR3 size: 15 residues. Trimming cost V 3 bases and J 9 bases; bases outside gene matches: 8. Here the CDR3 DNA reads TGCGCCAGCAGTGATGGGCTAGCGGGGGTCAGTGAGCAGTTCTTC. Its translation is CASSDGLAGVSEQFF.

The chain uses TRBV7-8 and TRBJ1-2, with 8 bases fitting TRBD1. The germline V gene has CDR1 SGHVS and CDR2 FQNEAQ. This CDR3 region has 14 residues. Trimming cost V 5 bases and J 5 bases; bases outside gene matches: 7. CDR3 sequence reads: CASSRTGNGYGYTF. The CDR3 nucleotides are TGTGCCAGCAGCCGGACAGGGAACGGGTATGGCTACACCTTC.

The V gene is TRBV10-3, the J gene TRBJ1-3; 9 bases map to TRBD1. With 2 bases clipped from V and 5 bases from J, the junction kept 7 bases outside the gene matches. The CDR3 runs 16 residues. Germline assignment: CDR1 ENHRY and CDR2 SYGVKD. The CDR3 DNA follows: TGTGCCATCAGTGAGCCTCCGGGACAGGGAAGAAACACCATATATTTT. This encodes CAISEPPGQGRNTIYF.

V gene TRBV2 combines with J gene TRBJ1-5; weak D call: TRBD1 (5 bases). This CDR3 is built from 15 residues. Germline CDR1 is SNHLY and CDR2 is FYNNEI. V lost 5 bases and J lost 0, with 11 bases in between. The CDR3 coding sequence is TGTGCCAGCAGTCCGACGCAGGGTAGCAATCAGCCCCAGCATTTT. Encoded protein: CASSPTQGSNQPQHF.

CDR3 nucleotides: TGCAGCGTTTCAGGGGCCGCAGATACGCAGTATTTT. Protein sequence: CSVSGAADTQYF. J is TRBJ2-3 and V is TRBV29-1, with D perhaps matching TRBD1 (6 bases). V lost 5 bases, J lost 4 bases, and 10 bases lay in between. The CDR3 runs to 12 residues. Germline V gives CDR1 SQVTM, CDR2 ANQGSEA.

This clone was recorded a few times. The DNA for the CDR3 is TGTGCCAGCAGTTATACAGGGGGAAAGGTCGGGGAGCTGTTTTTT. Translating gives CASSYTGGKVGELFF. J is TRBJ2-2 and V is TRBV2, with 8 nucleotides matching TRBD1. The V gene end was trimmed by 5 bases and the J gene end by 7 bases; junction bases not matched to a gene: 9. In germline, CDR1 is SNHLY, CDR2 FYNNEI. This CDR3 region has 15 residues.

V is TRBV6-5 and J is TRBJ2-7; tentatively, D is TRBD1 (7 bases). CDR1 MNHEY and CDR2 SVGAGI come from the germline V gene. V dropped 6 bases and J dropped 3 bases, with 12 bases sitting between them. The CDR3 consists of 13 residues. CDR3 sequence reads: CASRYRGGYEQYF. CDR3 bases: TGTGCCAGCAGGTACAGGGGAGGCTACGAGCAGTACTTC.

This clone was seen a single time. The J gene is TRBJ2-2, the V gene TRBV7-3, with TRBD2 identical over 9 bases. With V trimmed by 5 bases and J by 7 bases, 5 bases remained unmatched. CDR3 length: 14 residues. CDR1 is SGHTA, CDR2 FQGTGA, per germline. CDR3: CASSTGTSYGELFF. In DNA, the CDR3 is TGTGCCAGCAGCACCGGGACTAGCTACGGGGAGCTGTTTTTT.

V is TRBV2 and J is TRBJ1-3; D not resolved. Deletions cut 2 bases from V and 6 bases from J, with 11 bases between. Per the germline V gene, CDR1 is SNHLY and CDR2 is FYNNEI. The CDR3 consists of 14 residues. CDR3 sequence reads: CASSERGHPNTIYF. The CDR3 DNA sequence: TGTGCCAGCAGTGAAAGAGGCCACCCAAACACCATATATTTT.

This clone was seen more than once but under ten times. The chain is built from TRBV7-9 and TRBJ2-7; perhaps TRBD2 as D (5 bases). Trimming removed 4 bases from V and 6 bases from J, with 19 bases in between. Germline-derived CDR1 and CDR2 are SEHNR and FQNEAQ (reference sequence). This CDR3 spans 15 amino acids. CDR3 in DNA: TGTGCCAGCAGCTCGCAGCCGATGAGGGCGAGCGAGCAGTACTTC. Translation: CASSSQPMRASEQYF.

The chain is built from TRBV5-1 and TRBJ1-2; D remains ambiguous. The ends were cut back, 4 bases at V and 0 bases at J, with 13 bases in the middle. The germline V gene encodes CDR1 SGHRS and CDR2 YFSETQ. CDR3 size: 15 residues. In DNA form, the CDR3 reads TGCGCCAGCAGCGTCGGGTCCTCCGCTAACTATGGCTACACCTTC. Encoded protein: CASSVGSSANYGYTF.

The chain employs TRBV6-1 and TRBJ1-4; D remains unclear. This CDR3 is built from 13 residues. Trimming left V 2 bases short and J 8 bases short, with 9 bases between. Germline assignment: CDR1 MNHNS and CDR2 SASEGT. The CDR3 nucleotides are TGTGCCAGCAGTGAACGCGTAGAGGAAAAACTGTTTTTT. Its translation: CASSERVEEKLFF.

The chain joins TRBV27 to TRBJ1-6; 8 nucleotides align to TRBD1. Trimming cost V 8 bases and J 7 bases; bases outside gene matches: 4. The CDR3 is made up of 13 amino acids. Germline V gene lookup returns CDR1 MNHEY and CDR2 SMNVEV (reference sequence). The CDR3 here is CASWTGNNSPLHF. The CDR3 nucleotides read TGTGCCAGCTGGACAGGGAACAATTCACCCCTCCACTTT.

V gene TRBV10-1 combines with J gene TRBJ1-5; D unclear. CDR3 length: 13 amino acids. V lost 8 bases and J lost 3, with 11 bases in between. Germline lookup yields CDR1 WNHNN and CDR2 SYGVQD (reference sequence). The CDR3 reads CASLWPPNQPQHF. DNA of the CDR3: TGCGCCAGCCTTTGGCCACCCAATCAGCCCCAGCATTTT.

This clone was seen a single time. This rearrangement joins TRBV7-6 to TRBJ2-2; TRBD2 agrees at 7 bases. Looked up from germline, CDR1 is SGHVS and CDR2 is FNYEAQ. Germline trimming cut 1 base from V and 4 bases from J; bases unmatched to any gene: 3. The CDR3 loop spans 15 amino acids. The CDR3 DNA reads TGTGCCAGCAGCTTAGGTCTAGCGGTCACCGGGGAGCTGTTTTTT. It yields the protein CASSLGLAVTGELFF.

This rearrangement joins TRBV10-3 to TRBJ1-2; D remains unclear. V was pared by 0 bases and J by 9 bases, with 17 bases between. The CDR3 contains 15 residues. Looked up from germline, CDR1 is ENHRY and CDR2 is SYGVKD. DNA for the CDR3: TGTGCCATCAGTGAGTCTGGGATGTCGGGAGGACGCTACACCTTC. Protein: CAISESGMSGGRYTF.